This passage covers 22 T cell receptor beta chains from one sample sequenced in a study of cytomegalovirus exposure and HLA in healthy donors. Vbeta (60) and Jbeta (13) primers were used in the PCR. Repertoires were generated with immunoSEQ multiplex PCR, while TCRdb's copy carries only in-frame clones and drops some. The sample holds 150,000 to 200,000 clones. The specimen sequenced was PBMCs. These receptors were collected from a man aged 25-45 years in good health and CMV-seronegative.

J is TRBJ2-7 and V is TRBV27, with TRBD1 matching 7 bases. Germline CDR1 MNHEY, CDR2 SMNVEV (reference sequence). The CDR3 is 13 amino acids. The V and J ends lost 8 bases and 3 bases, in that order; junction bases with no gene match: 7. CDR3 nucleotides: TGTGCCAGCGCCCGGGACAGTTTCTACGAGCAGTACTTC. As protein: CASARDSFYEQYF.

The rearrangement joins TRBV2 to TRBJ1-2; D is uncertain. The germline V gene encodes CDR1 SNHLY and CDR2 FYNNEI. The CDR3 sequence is 17 residues long. V was trimmed by 5 bases and J by 7 bases, leaving 26 bases between them. The CDR3 here is CASSPVSNLGRFGGYTF. The CDR3 DNA reads TGTGCCAGCAGTCCTGTCTCGAACCTCGGGAGATTTGGTGGCTACACCTTC.

The rearrangement joins TRBV7-9 to TRBJ1-1, with D possibly TRBD1 on 5 matching bases. V dropped 5 bases and J dropped 4 bases, with 11 bases sitting between them. CDR3 length equals 13 residues. Germline V lookup: CDR1 SEHNR, CDR2 FQNEAQ (reference sequence). CDR3 protein: CASSLRVATEAFF. CDR3 nucleotide sequence: TGTGCCAGCAGCCTCAGGGTTGCCACTGAAGCTTTCTTT.

V is TRBV5-6 and J is TRBJ2-2, with TRBD2 identical over 8 bases. The V gene end was trimmed by 3 bases and the J gene end by 8 bases; junction bases not matched to a gene: 9. Germline assignment: CDR1 SGHDT and CDR2 YYEEEE. The CDR3 is 15 amino acids. The CDR3 loop reads CASSWGTRIQGELFF. DNA of the CDR3: TGTGCCAGCAGCTGGGGGACTAGGATTCAAGGGGAGCTGTTTTTT.

The chain has TRBV27 and TRBJ2-7, with 9 bases aligning to TRBD1. The germline CDR1 and CDR2 sequences are MNHEY and SMNVEV (reference sequence). The V gene end was trimmed by 6 bases and the J gene end by 5 bases; junction bases not matched to a gene: 8. CDR3 length: 14 amino acids. CDR3 sequence: CASRYGTGHHEQYF. The CDR3 DNA reads TGTGCCAGCAGGTACGGGACAGGGCACCACGAGCAGTACTTC.

The genes are TRBV4-2 and TRBJ2-1, with 8 bases matching TRBD1. Germline V gene lookup returns CDR1 LGHNA and CDR2 YNFKEQ. Trimming took 3 bases from V and 0 from J; bases not matched to a gene: 7. There are 17 residues in the CDR3. CDR3 protein: CASSQDRQGLSYNEQFF. The CDR3 DNA reads as TGTGCCAGCAGCCAGGACAGACAGGGGCTCTCCTACAATGAGCAGTTCTTC.

The V call is TRBV19, the J call TRBJ2-7; 10 bases are shared with TRBD1. CDR1 is LNHDA and CDR2 is SQIVND in the germline V gene (reference sequence). The ends lost 5 bases at V and 2 bases at J; junction bases unmatched: 6. This CDR3 region has 15 residues. The CDR3 region has the DNA TGTGCCAGTAGTGACAGGGGGCGCCGAACCTACGAGCAGTACTTC. It is translated as CASSDRGRRTYEQYF.

V usage is TRBV29-1 and J usage is TRBJ1-1; possibly TRBD1 for D (6 bases). V shed 6 bases and J shed 0 bases, with 11 bases lying between them. Germline loops: CDR1 SQVTM, CDR2 ANQGSEA. CDR3 length: 13 residues. The CDR3: CSVAGTMNTEAFF. Here the CDR3 DNA reads TGCAGCGTGGCCGGGACAATGAACACTGAAGCTTTCTTT.

This chain connects TRBV10-3 to TRBJ1-2, with 7 bases lining up with TRBD1. Per germline, CDR1 ENHRY and CDR2 SYGVKD. The CDR3 loop spans 15 amino acids. With V trimmed by 3 bases and J by 1 base, 5 bases remained unmatched. CDR3 DNA sequence: TGTGCCATCAGTGACCCGGACAGGCTTAACTATGGCTACACCTTC. Its translation: CAISDPDRLNYGYTF.

The chain carries TRBV19 and TRBJ2-3, with TRBD2 matching over 9 bases. V lost 4 bases and J lost 1; bases outside the gene matches: 9. The CDR3 is 17 amino acids. Germline CDR1 and CDR2: LNHDA and SQIVND (reference sequence). The CDR3 sequence: CASSRLAEEVRTDTQYF. CDR3 in DNA: TGTGCCAGTAGTAGACTAGCGGAGGAAGTGCGCACAGATACGCAGTATTTT.

The genes are TRBV10-3 and TRBJ1-4, with a tentative D call TRBD1 (5 bases). Germline CDR1 ENHRY, CDR2 SYGVKD. Trimming left V 3 bases short and J 2 bases short, with 13 bases between. The CDR3 covers 16 residues. The CDR3: CAISDGARQTNEKLFF. The CDR3 DNA reads TGTGCCATCAGTGATGGGGCCCGGCAGACTAATGAAAAACTGTTTTTT.

The V and J genes are TRBV9 and TRBJ2-3, with D perhaps matching TRBD1 (6 bases). Per the germline V gene, CDR1 is SGDLS and CDR2 is YYNGEE. The length of the CDR3 is 15 residues. Trimming stripped 4 bases from V and 0 bases from J, with 12 bases between. The CDR3, as DNA: TGTGCCAGCAGCCTACAGGGTCGTAGCACAGATACGCAGTATTTT. It encodes CASSLQGRSTDTQYF.

V gene TRBV6-1 combines with J gene TRBJ1-6; 8 positions match TRBD1. There are 16 residues in the CDR3. CDR1 and CDR2 from the germline V gene are MNHNS and SASEGT. The V segment lost 2 bases and the J segment 5 bases; nucleotides outside the gene matches: 5. CDR3 region: CASSEIPGQDNSPLHF. Written as DNA, the CDR3 is TGTGCCAGCAGTGAAATTCCGGGACAGGATAATTCACCCCTCCACTTT.

The V gene is TRBV5-4, the J gene TRBJ1-2, with 10 bases matching TRBD1. This CDR3 is 15 amino acids long. CDR1 and CDR2 (germline): SGHNT, YYREEE (reference sequence). V lost 1 base to trimming and J lost 3 bases; unmatched junction nucleotides: 3. CDR3 region: CASSLLGTGDYGYTF. The CDR3 region has the DNA TGTGCCAGCAGCTTGTTGGGGACAGGGGACTATGGCTACACCTTC.

The chain recombines TRBV18 with TRBJ1-1; D is possibly TRBD1 (5 bases). The CDR3 contains 16 residues. The ends were cut back, 3 bases at V and 4 bases at J, with 18 bases in the middle. In germline, CDR1 is KGHSH, CDR2 LQKENI. The CDR3 loop reads CASSPPSQVGGTEAFF. The CDR3, as DNA: TGTGCCAGCTCACCTCCCTCGCAAGTGGGGGGCACTGAAGCTTTCTTT.

The chain combines TRBV18 with TRBJ2-2, with D possibly TRBD1 on 6 matching bases. The CDR3 has 15 residues. CDR1 is KGHSH and CDR2 is LQKENI in the germline V gene. Trimming cost V 2 bases and J 4 bases, with 11 bases left between them. In nucleotides, the CDR3 is TGTGCCAGCTCACCAATCAGGGGTAGCACCGGGGAGCTGTTTTTT. It specifies CASSPIRGSTGELFF. The full variable domain, in which reference TRBV18 and TRBJ2-2 provide the parts outside the CDR3, is NAGVMQNPRHLVRRRGQEARLRCSPMKGHSHVYWYRQLPEEGLKFMVYLQKENIIDESGMPKERFSAEFPKEGPSILRIQQVVRGDSAAYFCASSPIRGSTGELFFGEGSRLTVL.

V gene TRBV18 combines with J gene TRBJ2-7; D is undetermined. Germline assignment: CDR1 KGHSH and CDR2 LQKENI. This CDR3 region has 11 residues. V was cut by 5 bases and J by 3 bases, with 5 bases left in between. Here the CDR3 reads CASSSDYEQYF. CDR3 DNA sequence: TGTGCCAGCTCATCAGACTACGAGCAGTACTTC.

The chain employs TRBV29-1 and TRBJ2-2; TRBD1 agrees at 10 bases. The trim removed 3 bases at V and 5 bases at J, leaving 6 bases unmatched. Germline CDR1 reads SQVTM; CDR2 reads ANQGSEA. The CDR3 runs to 15 residues. CDR3 amino acids: CSVERDRGGTGELFF. CDR3 nucleotide sequence: TGCAGCGTTGAGAGGGACAGGGGTGGGACCGGGGAGCTGTTTTTT.

J is TRBJ2-6 and V is TRBV4-2; unclear D gene. The CDR3 is made up of 18 amino acids. CDR1 is LGHNA and CDR2 is YNFKEQ in the germline V gene. Trimming pared 0 bases from V and 0 bases from J, leaving 12 bases between. The CDR3 coding sequence is TGTGCCAGCAGCCAAGATATAATTACGGTCTCTGGGGCCAACGTCCTGACTTTC. Protein: CASSQDIITVSGANVLTF.

The J gene is TRBJ2-6, the V gene TRBV2, with a tentative D call TRBD2 (6 bases). The CDR3 consists of 13 residues. Looked up from germline, CDR1 is SNHLY and CDR2 is FYNNEI. The CDR3 sequence is CAGGGSGANVLTF. For the CDR3, the DNA is TGTGCGGGAGGTGGGTCTGGGGCCAACGTCCTGACTTTC.

This sequence joins TRBV28 and TRBJ1-2, with a weak D call TRBD1 (6 bases). This CDR3 region has 16 residues. V dropped 2 bases and J dropped 1 base, with 14 bases sitting between them. Looked up from germline, CDR1 is MDHEN and CDR2 is SYDVKM. CDR3 in DNA: TGTGCCAGCAGTTTAGGCCTAGGGGGGGTTAACTATGGCTACACCTTC. Translation: CASSLGLGGVNYGYTF.

The rearrangement links TRBV7-9 to TRBJ1-1; 8 bases are shared with TRBD1. The CDR3 loop spans 14 amino acids. With 5 bases clipped from V and 5 bases from J, the junction kept 7 bases outside the gene matches. Germline V gene sequence: CDR1 SEHNR, CDR2 FQNEAQ (reference sequence). In DNA, the CDR3 is TGTGCCAGCAGCCTAGGACAGGGTCTAACTGAAGCTTTCTTT. Translation gives CASSLGQGLTEAFF. The variable domain in full, with the rest retrieved from reference TRBV7-9 and TRBJ1-1, is DTGVSQNPRHKITKRGQNVTFRCDPISEHNRLYWYRQTLGQGPEFLTYFQNEAQLEKSRLLSDRFSAERPKGSFSTLEIQRTEQGDSAMYLCASSLGQGLTEAFFGQGTRLTVV.